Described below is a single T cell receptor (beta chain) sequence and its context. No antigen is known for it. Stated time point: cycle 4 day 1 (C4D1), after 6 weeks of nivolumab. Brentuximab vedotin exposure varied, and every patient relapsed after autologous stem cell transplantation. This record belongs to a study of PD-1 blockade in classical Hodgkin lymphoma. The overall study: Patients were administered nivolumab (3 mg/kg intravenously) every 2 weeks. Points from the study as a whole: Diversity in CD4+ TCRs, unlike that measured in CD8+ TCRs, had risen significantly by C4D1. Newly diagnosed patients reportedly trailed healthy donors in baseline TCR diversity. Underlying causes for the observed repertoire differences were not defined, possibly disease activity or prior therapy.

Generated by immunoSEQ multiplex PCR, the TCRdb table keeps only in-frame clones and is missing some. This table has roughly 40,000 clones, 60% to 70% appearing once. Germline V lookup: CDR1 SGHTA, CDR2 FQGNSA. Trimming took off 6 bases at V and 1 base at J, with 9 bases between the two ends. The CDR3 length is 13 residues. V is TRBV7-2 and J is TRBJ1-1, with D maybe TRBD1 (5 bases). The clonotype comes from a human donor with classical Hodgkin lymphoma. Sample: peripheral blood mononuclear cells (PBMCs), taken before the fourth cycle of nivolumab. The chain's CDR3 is CASRFTGNTEAFF. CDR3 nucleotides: TGTGCCAGCAGATTCACAGGGAACACTGAAGCTTTCTTT.